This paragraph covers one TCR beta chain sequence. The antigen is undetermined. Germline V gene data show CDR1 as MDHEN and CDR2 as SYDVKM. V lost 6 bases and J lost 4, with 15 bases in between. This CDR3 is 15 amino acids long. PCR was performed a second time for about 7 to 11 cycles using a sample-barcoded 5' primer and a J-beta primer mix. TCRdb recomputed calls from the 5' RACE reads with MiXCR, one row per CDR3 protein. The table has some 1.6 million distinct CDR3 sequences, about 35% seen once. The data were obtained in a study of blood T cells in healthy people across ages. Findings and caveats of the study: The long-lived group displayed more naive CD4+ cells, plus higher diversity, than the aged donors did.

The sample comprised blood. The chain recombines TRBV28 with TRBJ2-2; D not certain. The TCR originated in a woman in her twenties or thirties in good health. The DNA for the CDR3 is TGTGCCAGCAGCCCTTTGGTGACGGGCACCGGGGAGCTGTTTTTT. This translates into CASSPLVTGTGELFF.